Listed below are T cell receptor beta chains from one sample, sequenced in a study of blood T cell repertoires in COVID-19. The data were produced by immunoSEQ multiplex PCR, yet TCRdb's version contains in-frame clones alone and is incomplete. The top ten clones hold over 2% of a sample with a few hundred thousand clones, roughly nine tenths of them seen once. Sequenced material: PBMCs or T cells enriched from blood (not recorded which). Every receptor here comes from a woman aged 18-29 years who had recovered from COVID-19. CDR3s include the opening cysteine and the closing phenylalanine or tryptophan. Each record gives: V gene, D gene, J gene, clone size, CDR3 protein, CDR3 DNA. The D gene is left open where the match is weak. Clone size, where shown, is once, few, many, or a class for clones that have expanded.

TRBV5-1	NA	TRBJ1-1	NA	CASSFGNRADGTEAFF	TGCGCCAGCAGCTTCGGCAACAGGGCTGACGGCACTGAAGCTTTCTTT
TRBV7-2	NA	TRBJ1-2	NA	CASSYKGQSNYGYTF	TGTGCCAGCAGCTACAAGGGACAAAGTAACTATGGCTACACCTTC
TRBV7-9	TRBD2	TRBJ2-3	once	CASSSRLAGSTDTQYF	TGTGCCAGCAGCTCTCGACTAGCGGGGAGCACAGATACGCAGTATTTT
TRBV4-1	NA	TRBJ2-3	once	CASSQDAGTVTDTQYF	TGCGCCAGCAGCCAAGATGCGGGCACGGTCACAGATACGCAGTATTTT
TRBV7-9	NA	TRBJ1-2	NA	CASSLLQALSGYTF	TGTGCCAGCAGCTTATTACAGGCATTATCGGGCTACACCTTC
TRBV27	NA	TRBJ1-2	NA	CASSFEGRRSYGYTF	TGTGCCAGCAGTTTCGAGGGAAGAAGGAGCTATGGCTACACCTTC
TRBV28	TRBD1	TRBJ1-2	NA	CASTFGGGASGYTF	TGTGCCAGCACCTTCGGAGGGGGCGCGTCCGGCTACACCTTC
TRBV5-5	NA	TRBJ2-7	NA	CASSLQGRSSYEQYF	TGTGCCAGCAGCTTACAGGGTCGGAGCTCCTACGAGCAGTACTTC
TRBV4-1	NA	TRBJ1-1	NA	CASSQTPGGNTEAFF	TGCGCCAGCAGCCAAACCCCGGGGGGGAACACTGAAGCTTTCTTT
TRBV5-1	NA	TRBJ1-6	once	CASSFRGPNSPLHF	TGCGCCAGCAGCTTCCGGGGTCCTAATTCACCCCTCCACTTT
TRBV9	NA	TRBJ2-2	once	CASSPTGNTGELFF	TGTGCCAGCAGCCCGACAGGGAACACCGGGGAGCTGTTTTTT
TRBV19	TRBD1	TRBJ2-7	NA	CASSIGRGPRSDEQYF	TGTGCCAGTAGTATTGGTAGGGGGCCCCGATCCGACGAGCAGTACTTC
TRBV5-5	NA	TRBJ1-1	NA	CASSPGVANTEAFF	TGTGCCAGCAGCCCAGGGGTGGCGAACACTGAAGCTTTCTTT
TRBV4-1	NA	TRBJ2-3	NA	CASSQGQIRTDTQYF	TGCGCCAGCAGCCAAGGGCAGATCCGCACAGATACGCAGTATTTT
TRBV25-1	NA	TRBJ1-2	NA	CASSPEGGSVGYTF	TGTGCCAGCAGTCCCGAGGGGGGGTCCGTTGGCTACACCTTC
TRBV19	TRBD1	TRBJ1-4	NA	CASLQRQGDEKLFF	TGTGCCAGCCTCCAACGACAGGGTGATGAAAAACTGTTTTTT
TRBV28	NA	TRBJ2-5	NA	CASSLGAETQYF	TGTGCCAGCAGTTTGGGCGCGGAGACCCAGTACTTC
TRBV7-9	NA	TRBJ1-5	NA	CASSLGIGGPQHF	TGTGCCAGCAGCTTAGGAATCGGGGGGCCCCAGCATTTT
TRBV5-1	TRBD1	TRBJ1-6	NA	CASSLGQGGSPLHF	TGCGCCAGCAGCTTGGGACAGGGAGGCTCACCCCTCCACTTT
TRBV18	NA	TRBJ2-2	NA	CASSQLRDIGELFF	TGTGCCAGCTCACAATTACGGGACATCGGGGAGCTGTTTTTT
TRBV5-4	TRBD2	TRBJ2-1	NA	CASSLGAGANNEQFF	TGTGCCAGCAGCTTGGGAGCGGGGGCCAACAATGAGCAGTTCTTC
TRBV7-9	TRBD1	TRBJ1-2	NA	CASSLAGTENYGYTF	TGTGCCAGCAGCTTAGCGGGGACAGAGAACTATGGCTACACCTTC
TRBV5-6	TRBD1	TRBJ1-2	NA	CASSLWGQSDGYTF	TGTGCCAGCTCCTTATGGGGACAGTCTGATGGCTACACCTTC
TRBV4-1	TRBD1	TRBJ2-7	NA	CASSHPTGVREQYF	TGCGCCAGCAGCCACCCGACAGGGGTGCGAGAGCAGTACTTC
TRBV9	NA	TRBJ2-3	NA	CASSVDRTVPGQYF	TGTGCCAGCAGCGTAGACAGGACAGTTCCCGGACAGTATTTT
TRBV7-9	TRBD1	TRBJ1-2	NA	CASSPQGTGSDGYTF	TGTGCCAGCAGCCCACAAGGGACAGGGTCAGATGGCTACACCTTC
TRBV6-5	NA	TRBJ2-3	NA	CASVGVGGLDTQYF	TGTGCCAGTGTAGGGGTTGGGGGCCTCGATACGCAGTATTTT
TRBV28	TRBD1	TRBJ2-6	NA	CAAETGQTTGANVLTF	TGTGCCGCCGAGACGGGACAGACGACTGGGGCCAACGTCCTGACTTTC
TRBV4-1	NA	TRBJ2-2	NA	CASSQELTLAPTGELFF	TGCGCCAGCAGCCAAGAATTGACGCTAGCCCCCACCGGGGAGCTGTTTTTT
TRBV5-4	TRBD2	TRBJ2-3	NA	CASSLGRTSGGADTQYF	TGTGCCAGCAGCTTGGGTCGGACTAGCGGGGGGGCGGATACGCAGTATTTT
TRBV10-2	TRBD2	TRBJ2-2	NA	CATSTSGDAGELFF	TGCGCCACCTCGACTAGCGGGGACGCCGGGGAGCTGTTTTTT
TRBV4-1	TRBD2	TRBJ2-1	NA	CASSQGLASNEQFF	TGCGCCAGCAGCCAAGGACTAGCGAGCAATGAGCAGTTCTTC
TRBV19	NA	TRBJ1-2	NA	CASSPQGFDGYTF	TGTGCCAGTAGTCCTCAGGGGTTCGATGGCTACACCTTC
TRBV20-1	NA	TRBJ1-1	NA	CSVGQLEAFF	TGCAGTGTTGGACAGCTTGAAGCTTTCTTT
TRBV7-2	NA	TRBJ1-2	NA	CASSPRRQGYGYTF	TGTGCCAGCAGCCCACGGCGGCAGGGCTATGGCTACACCTTC
TRBV7-9	TRBD1	TRBJ1-2	once	CASSLAGTGGGYGYTF	TGTGCCAGCAGCTTAGCTGGTACAGGGGGTGGGTATGGCTACACCTTC
TRBV3-1/TRBV3-2	TRBD1	TRBJ1-3	NA	CASSQGTGSGNTIYF	TGTGCCAGCAGCCAAGGGACAGGGTCTGGAAACACCATATATTTT
TRBV12-5	TRBD1	TRBJ1-1	few	CASGLPRTGEAFF	TGTGCTAGTGGTTTGCCCCGGACAGGTGAAGCTTTCTTT
TRBV24-1	NA	TRBJ1-2	NA	CATSDYYYGYTF	TGTGCCACCAGTGATTACTACTATGGCTACACCTTC
TRBV3-1/TRBV3-2	NA	TRBJ2-7	NA	CASSQETAPYEQYF	TGTGCCAGCAGCCAAGAGACAGCCCCCTACGAGCAGTACTTC
TRBV11-2	TRBD1	TRBJ2-3	few	CASSPGQGGDTQYF	TGTGCCAGCAGCCCGGGACAGGGTGGAGATACGCAGTATTTT
TRBV5-1	NA	TRBJ2-3	NA	CASSQVAVRTDTQYF	TGCGCCAGCAGCCAAGTAGCGGTCCGGACAGATACGCAGTATTTT
TRBV5-4	NA	TRBJ2-2	NA	CASSLVRGDTGELFF	TGTGCCAGCAGCTTGGTCAGGGGTGACACCGGGGAGCTGTTTTTT
TRBV27	NA	TRBJ1-5	NA	CASSYQGDNQPQHF	TGTGCCAGCAGTTATCAGGGTGACAATCAGCCCCAGCATTTT
TRBV19	NA	TRBJ1-5	NA	CASSIIVNQPQHF	TGTGCCAGTAGTATTATCGTAAATCAGCCCCAGCATTTT
TRBV6-5	TRBD1	TRBJ1-2	NA	CASSSHSSQGAGYTF	TGTGCCAGCAGTTCGCATTCCTCCCAGGGGGCAGGCTACACCTTC
TRBV6-6	NA	TRBJ2-3	NA	CASSYSSPGDTQYF	TGTGCCAGCAGTTACTCGTCCCCGGGGGATACGCAGTATTTT
TRBV19	TRBD1	TRBJ1-2	few	CASTRDRTNYGYTF	TGTGCCAGTACCCGGGACAGGACTAACTATGGCTACACCTTC
TRBV19	NA	TRBJ1-4	NA	CASSFITGEKLFF	TGTGCCAGTAGTTTTATCACGGGGGAAAAACTGTTTTTT
TRBV6-5	NA	TRBJ1-2	few	CASRLAGSTNYGYTF	TGTGCCAGCAGGCTAGCGGGTTCGACTAACTATGGCTACACCTTC
TRBV7-2	TRBD1	TRBJ1-1	NA	CASSPDRVHTEAFF	TGTGCCAGCAGCCCGGACAGGGTCCACACTGAAGCTTTCTTT
TRBV9	NA	TRBJ1-3	NA	CASSVNSGNTIYF	TGTGCCAGCAGCGTTAACTCGGGAAACACCATATATTTT
TRBV13	TRBD1	TRBJ2-1	NA	CASSQRGLVIDEQFF	TGTGCCAGCAGCCAGAGGGGGCTAGTTATAGATGAGCAGTTCTTC
TRBV6-2/TRBV6-3	TRBD2	TRBJ2-1	few	CASSYPRLVAGGPRLYNEQFF	TGTGCCAGCAGTTACCCACGACTTGTAGCGGGGGGGCCCCGACTTTACAATGAGCAGTTCTTC
TRBV6-6	TRBD1	TRBJ2-7	NA	CASSPGQARRQYF	TGTGCCAGCAGTCCCGGACAGGCACGAAGGCAGTACTTC
TRBV6-1	NA	TRBJ1-1	NA	CASSEARGNTEAFF	TGTGCCAGCAGTGAAGCGCGGGGGAACACTGAAGCTTTCTTT
TRBV30	NA	TRBJ2-5	once	CAWNLGGEETQYF	TGTGCCTGGAACCTCGGGGGAGAAGAGACCCAGTACTTC
TRBV28	TRBD1	TRBJ2-7	NA	CASRSPGQGSYEQYF	TGTGCCAGCAGGTCCCCGGGACAGGGGTCCTACGAGCAGTACTTC
TRBV10-3	TRBD2	TRBJ2-1	NA	CAIMAGGYNEQFF	TGTGCCATCATGGCGGGGGGTTACAATGAGCAGTTCTTC
TRBV7-9	NA	TRBJ2-5	NA	CASSSNTKETQYF	TGTGCCAGCAGCTCGAATACAAAAGAGACCCAGTACTTC